This T cell receptor beta chain was documented in a study of cytomegalovirus exposure and HLA in healthy donors. Primers for the PCR totalled 60 Vbeta and 13 Jbeta. Repertoires were generated with immunoSEQ multiplex PCR, while TCRdb's copy carries only in-frame clones and drops some. Here the sample spans some 140,000 clones, over 60% being singletons. Germline CDR1 and CDR2: SEHNR and FQNEAQ (reference sequence). CDR3 length: 14 amino acids. The V end was cut by 1 base, the J end by 4 bases, with 10 bases between. Sequencing input: PBMCs. This TCR derives from a woman in her forties in good health and CMV-seronegative. The chain recombines TRBV7-9 with TRBJ1-1; no clear D gene. CDR3 in DNA: TGTGCCAGCAGCTTAGGGGAGGTCGGCACTGAAGCTTTCTTT. Protein: CASSLGEVGTEAFF. Full variable domain (remainder filled in from reference TRBV7-9 and TRBJ1-1): DTGVSQNPRHKITKRGQNVTFRCDPISEHNRLYWYRQTLGQGPEFLTYFQNEAQLEKSRLLSDRFSAERPKGSFSTLEIQRTEQGDSAMYLCASSLGEVGTEAFFGQGTRLTVV.